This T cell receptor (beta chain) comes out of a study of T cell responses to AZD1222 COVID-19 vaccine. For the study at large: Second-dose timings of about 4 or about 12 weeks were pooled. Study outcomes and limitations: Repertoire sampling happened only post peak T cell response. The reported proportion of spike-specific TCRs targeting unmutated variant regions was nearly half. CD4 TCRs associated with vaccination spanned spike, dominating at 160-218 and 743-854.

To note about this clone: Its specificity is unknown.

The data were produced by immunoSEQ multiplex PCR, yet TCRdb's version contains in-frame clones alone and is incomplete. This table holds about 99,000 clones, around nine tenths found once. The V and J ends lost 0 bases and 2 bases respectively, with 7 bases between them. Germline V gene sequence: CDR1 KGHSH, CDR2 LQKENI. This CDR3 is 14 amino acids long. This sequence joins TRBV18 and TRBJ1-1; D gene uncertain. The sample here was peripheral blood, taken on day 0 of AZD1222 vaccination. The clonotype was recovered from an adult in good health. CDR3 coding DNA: TGTGCCAGCTCACCACCTATTGGAAACACTGAAGCTTTCTTT. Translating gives CASSPPIGNTEAFF.